Listed here is a single TCR beta chain. No antigen is known for it. Nothing much larger sits one base from this clone, and base qualities are not available. The immunoSEQ Assay, a bias-controlled multiplex PCR, was used to amplify TCRbeta CDR3 regions from genomic DNA. Per the authors' processing: The number of nucleated cells in each sample was estimated by amplification of reference gene primers within the assay. Sequence reads were collapsed and filtered to measure the absolute abundance of every unique TCRbeta CDR3 rearrangement. For each sample, productive Simpson clonality was calculated as the square root of Simpson's diversity index over productive rearrangements. Entries here come from immuneACCESS through TCRdb and include only in-frame sequences with V and J called. Some clones fail to appear in such tables; in the studies checked, an unresolved V gene covers under half of the shortfall, and the cause of the remainder is unknown. V and J calls and clone size follow that table, whereas D and trimming were derived from the DNA. This sample holds 65,000 to 80,000 clones; roughly 90% were observed only once. Roughly 10% of the sample belongs to the ten largest clones.

This sample stems from a study of blood T cell repertoires in COVID-19 (dated by TCRdb to the early 2020s). A note on the overall study: The collaborator samples originated in the United States, Italy and Spain and spanned the acute and convalescent phases of COVID-19. The material from the prospective study consisted of cDNA or gDNA derived from T cells, B-cell-depleted T cells, or PBMCs. Deeply sampled blood TCRbeta repertoires from subjects exposed to, actively infected with, or recovered from COVID-19 were included in the dataset. The repertoires were made available in a free public database intended to serve as a resource for research on the immune response to SARS-CoV-2. Samples were obtained from the ongoing ImmuneRACE study (first 160 participants) and from over 1,000 subjects provided by 6 global collaborators. The sample metadata nearly always contained a de-identified subject ID, COVID-19 status, age in years and sex. Where available, HLA class I and class II types were obtained from metadata supplied by the sample provider rather than from assay-based typing. Summary of the overall study and its limitations: The amount of clinical and demographic metadata varied by source and participant and was provided uncurated.

The collaborating institutions used their own protocols to collect whole blood in K2EDTA tubes. For TCRbeta analysis, collaborators shipped samples as frozen whole blood, isolated PBMCs, or DNA extracted from either of those sample types. The CDR3 contains 16 residues, cysteine and phenylalanine counted. Only the CDR3 portion is preserved as DNA: 48 bases, with reading frame beginning at the first base. Germline trimming: 1 base from V, 4 bases from J; junction bases outside gene matches: 6. Based on the germline V gene (reference sequence), the CDR1 and CDR2 sequences are SEHNR and FQNEAQ. The source of this sequence is a human donor in a cohort sampled during active COVID-19. In this chain, TRBV7-9 is recombined with TRBJ2-3; 9 bases in the middle match TRBD1. Specimen: peripheral blood. The DNA sequence follows: TGTGCCAGCAGCTTAGACCGGACAGGGGCCGCAGATACGCAGTATTTT. Protein translation: CASSLDRTGAADTQYF.